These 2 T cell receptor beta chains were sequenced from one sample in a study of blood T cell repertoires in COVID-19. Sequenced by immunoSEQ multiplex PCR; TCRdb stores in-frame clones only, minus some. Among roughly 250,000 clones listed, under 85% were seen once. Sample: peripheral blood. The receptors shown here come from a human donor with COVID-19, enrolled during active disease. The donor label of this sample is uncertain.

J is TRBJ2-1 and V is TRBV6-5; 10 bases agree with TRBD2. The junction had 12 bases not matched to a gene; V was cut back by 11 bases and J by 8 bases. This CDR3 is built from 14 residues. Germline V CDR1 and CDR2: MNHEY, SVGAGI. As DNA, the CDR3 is TGTGCCGGCCAAGAGGGACTAGCGAATGATGAGCAGTTCTTC. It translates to CAGQEGLANDEQFF.

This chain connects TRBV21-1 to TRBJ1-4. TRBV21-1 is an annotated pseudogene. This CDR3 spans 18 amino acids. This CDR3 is CASSPRRREIPTNEKLFF. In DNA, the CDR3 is TGTGCCAGCAGCCCCCGAAGGAGGGAGATACCAACTAATGAAAAACTGTTTTTT.